These T cell receptor beta chains were read from a single sample in a study of breast tumors, draining lymph nodes, adjacent tissues. TCRdb passed the multiplex PCR reads through MiXCR, listing each CDR3 protein once. The sample consists of around 150,000 distinct CDR3 sequences, about a fifth of them appearing once. Sequenced: axillary lymph node tissue. The receptors were gathered from a female donor with breast cancer. Some clones in this sample may be carry-over from other donors' samples. CDR3s include the opening cysteine and the closing phenylalanine or tryptophan. D genes are given only for firm matches. Some rows have no size entry. The others give once, few or many, or a class for an expanded clone.

clone size | J gene | D gene | V gene | CDR3 protein | CDR3 DNA
few | TRBJ2-7 | TRBD1 | TRBV4-1 | CASSQFAAAGGSSYEQYF | TGCGCCAGCAGCCAGTTCGCTGCTGCAGGGGGCTCCTCCTACGAGCAGTACTTC
. | TRBJ2-1 | TRBD2 | TRBV28 | CASSWEGGPSYNEQFF | TGTGCCAGCAGTTGGGAGGGAGGGCCCTCCTACAATGAGCAGTTCTTC
many | TRBJ1-2 | . | TRBV20-1 | CSARDAGRSYGYTF | TGCAGTGCTAGAGATGCCGGCAGAAGCTATGGCTACACCTTC
. | TRBJ2-3 | . | TRBV12-3/TRBV12-4 | CASSPRDRDTQYF | TGTGCCAGCAGCCCCAGAGACCGCGATACGCAGTATTTT
many | TRBJ2-7 | . | TRBV7-2 | CASSFAGGGGEQYF | TGTGCCAGCAGCTTTGCCGGCGGAGGGGGGGAGCAGTACTTC
many | TRBJ2-5 | TRBD2 | TRBV12-3/TRBV12-4 | CASSLGGLAPRGETQYF | TGTGCCAGCAGTTTGGGCGGACTAGCACCCCGGGGAGAGACCCAGTACTTC
. | TRBJ1-4 | . | TRBV28 | CASSLYKGRGTLGEKLFF | TGTGCCAGCAGTTTATATAAGGGGAGGGGAACACTCGGTGAAAAACTGTTTTTT
. | TRBJ1-1 | TRBD1 | TRBV7-2 | CASSSPVPRQGNTEAFF | TGTGCCAGCAGCTCCCCAGTACCTCGACAGGGGAACACTGAAGCTTTCTTT
. | TRBJ2-2 | . | TRBV3-1 | CASSQGTEPNTGELFF | TGTGCCAGCAGCCAAGGAACGGAGCCCAACACCGGGGAGCTGTTTTTT
. | TRBJ2-1 | . | TRBV11-1 | CASSPARGGYNEQFF | TGTGCCAGCAGCCCCGCCAGGGGGGGCTACAATGAGCAGTTCTTC
. | TRBJ2-2 | . | TRBV11-2 | CASSPRTVTGELFF | TGTGCCAGCAGCCCTAGGACTGTCACCGGGGAGCTGTTTTTT
. | TRBJ2-7 | TRBD2 | TRBV14 | CASSQGLAGNYEQYF | TGTGCCAGCAGCCAGGGACTAGCGGGAAACTACGAGCAGTACTTC
. | TRBJ2-5 | . | TRBV3-1 | CASSHPKQRAAMTTQYF | TGTGCCAGCAGCCATCCAAAACAAAGGGCGGCAATGACGACCCAGTACTTC
many | TRBJ2-5 | TRBD1 | TRBV7-2 | CASSSSGTGGETQYF | TGTGCCAGCAGCTCGTCCGGGACAGGGGGAGAGACCCAGTACTTC
many | TRBJ2-1 | TRBD2 | TRBV5-1 | CASSLVPPSGSYNEQFF | TGCGCCAGCAGCTTGGTCCCCCCTAGCGGGTCCTACAATGAGCAGTTCTTC
many | TRBJ2-2 | . | TRBV30 | CAWILQGGTGELFF | TGTGCCTGGATATTACAGGGTGGCACCGGGGAGCTGTTTTTT
many | TRBJ2-1 | TRBD1 | TRBV20-1 | CSAPGTGRYEQFF | TGCAGTGCTCCCGGGACAGGGAGGTATGAGCAGTTCTTC
few | TRBJ2-5 | . | TRBV11-3 | CASSPRGGLVETQYF | TGTGCCAGCAGCCCCAGAGGGGGGCTAGTGGAGACCCAGTACTTC
many | TRBJ2-5 | TRBD2 | TRBV12-3/TRBV12-4 | CASSFTSGRGETQYF | TGTGCCAGCAGTTTTACTAGCGGGAGAGGGGAGACCCAGTACTTC
many | TRBJ2-1 | TRBD1 | TRBV12-3/TRBV12-4 | CASSLQGAAVRDEQFF | TGTGCCAGCAGTTTACAGGGGGCGGCCGTTCGGGATGAGCAGTTCTTC
many | TRBJ1-2 | . | TRBV12-3/TRBV12-4 | CASSLSGVGYGYTF | TGTGCCAGCAGTTTATCGGGGGTTGGCTATGGCTACACCTTC
many | TRBJ2-2 | . | TRBV15 | CATSKNTGELFF | TGTGCCACCAGCAAGAACACCGGGGAGCTGTTTTTT
many | TRBJ2-7 | . | TRBV6-1 | CASSRPGSYEQYF | TGTGCCAGCAGTCGACCCGGGTCATACGAGCAGTACTTC
. | TRBJ2-5 | TRBD2 | TRBV5-1 | CVSSGPGLASQYF | TGCGTCAGCAGCGGACCGGGACTAGCCTCGCAGTACTTC
once | TRBJ1-5 | . | TRBV11-1 | CASSLLPNQPQRF | TGTGCCAGCAGCTTATTACCCAATCAGCCCCAGCGTTTT
many | TRBJ2-7 | TRBD1 | TRBV7-9 | CASTSGTGSEQYF | TGTGCCAGCACCTCCGGGACAGGGAGCGAGCAGTACTTC
many | TRBJ2-3 | . | TRBV30 | CAWSVSSDTQYF | TGTGCCTGGAGTGTAAGTTCAGATACGCAGTATTTT
many | TRBJ1-3 | TRBD1 | TRBV6-5 | CASSRRTGIIGNTIYF | TGTGCCAGCAGCCGTCGGACAGGGATTATAGGAAACACCATATATTTT
few | TRBJ2-5 | . | TRBV18 | CASSPLTAILQETQYF | TGTGCCAGCTCACCACTTACAGCTATTCTCCAAGAGACCCAGTACTTC
. | TRBJ2-7 | TRBD2 | TRBV7-2 | CASSFGGGTMHEQYF | TGTGCCAGCAGCTTTGGGGGGGGGACCATGCACGAGCAGTACTTC
many | TRBJ2-1 | TRBD1 | TRBV20-1 | CSARSDRVDEQFF | TGCAGTGCTAGATCTGACAGGGTGGATGAGCAGTTCTTC
many | TRBJ1-5 | . | TRBV20-1 | CSARRGSGPQHF | TGCAGTGCTAGACGGGGAAGTGGGCCCCAGCATTTT
. | TRBJ1-6 | TRBD1 | TRBV28 | CASRSTGNERNSPLHF | TGTGCCAGCAGGTCGACAGGGAACGAAAGAAATTCACCCCTCCACTTT
many | TRBJ2-1 | TRBD2 | TRBV20-1 | CSARDSFFSGVPPYNEQFF | TGCAGTGCTAGAGATTCTTTTTTTAGCGGGGTACCTCCCTACAATGAGCAGTTCTTC
many | TRBJ2-1 | TRBD2 | TRBV6-5 | CASSSRDYMEQFF | TGTGCCAGCAGTTCCCGGGACTACATGGAGCAGTTCTTC
many | TRBJ2-3 | . | TRBV5-1 | CASSLAPGLGTDTQYF | TGCGCCAGCAGCTTGGCCCCCGGTCTCGGCACAGATACGCAGTATTTT
few | TRBJ2-5 | TRBD2 | TRBV18 | CASSPATSGETQYF | TGTGCCAGCTCACCAGCGACTAGCGGGGAGACCCAGTACTTC
many | TRBJ1-2 | . | TRBV7-2 | CASSLDSTYGYTF | TGTGCCAGCAGCTTGGACAGTACGTATGGCTACACCTTC
. | TRBJ1-1 | . | TRBV12-5 | CASGLDGMNTEAFF | TGTGCTAGTGGTTTGGACGGGATGAACACTGAAGCTTTCTTT
. | TRBJ2-3 | . | TRBV3-1 | CASSQVVPSTTDTQYF | TGTGCCAGCAGCCAAGTCGTCCCCTCCACCACAGATACGCAGTATTTT
many | TRBJ1-3 | . | TRBV2 | CASRENSGNTIYF | TGTGCCAGCAGGGAAAACTCTGGAAACACCATATATTTT
. | TRBJ2-2 | . | TRBV12-3/TRBV12-4 | CASSLRRRGATGELFF | TGTGCCAGCAGTTTACGCCGACGGGGAGCCACCGGGGAGCTGTTTTTT
once | TRBJ2-7 | . | TRBV20-1 | CSARPSTSSYEQYF | TGCAGTGCTAGACCCTCTACGAGCTCCTACGAGCAGTACTTC
many | TRBJ2-3 | TRBD2 | TRBV13 | CASSLASGGADTQYF | TGTGCCAGCAGCTTAGCTAGCGGGGGTGCAGATACGCAGTATTTT
many | TRBJ2-5 | TRBD2 | TRBV6-2/TRBV6-3 | CASRDSGTSGKQETQYF | TGTGCCAGCAGAGATTCCGGGACTAGCGGGAAACAAGAGACCCAGTACTTC
many | TRBJ2-7 | TRBD1 | TRBV6-1 | CQRRGLTYEQYF | TGTCAACGAAGGGGGCTAACCTACGAGCAGTACTTC
many | TRBJ2-7 | TRBD2 | TRBV6-2/TRBV6-3 | CASSYPFSGGSYEQYF | TGTGCCAGCAGTTACCCTTTTAGCGGGGGTTCCTACGAGCAGTACTTC
many | TRBJ2-3 | TRBD1 | TRBV6-5 | CASSSSDRGRATDTQYF | TGTGCCAGCAGTTCATCTGACAGGGGGCGAGCGACAGATACGCAGTATTTT
many | TRBJ2-5 | TRBD2 | TRBV6-5 | CASSYSRGAGLGETQYF | TGTGCCAGCAGTTACTCAAGGGGAGCGGGACTAGGAGAGACCCAGTACTTC
many | TRBJ1-4 | . | TRBV5-1 | CASSLEGGFNEKLFF | TGCGCCAGCAGCTTGGAAGGAGGGTTTAATGAAAAACTGTTTTTT
many | TRBJ1-2 | . | TRBV9 | CASSVEPSGNYGYTF | TGTGCCAGCAGCGTAGAGCCGTCGGGAAACTATGGCTACACCTTC
. | TRBJ2-5 | . | TRBV12-3/TRBV12-4 | CASSPPGRAAIGTQYF | TGTGCCAGCTCACCACCGGGTAGGGCCGCCATCGGGACCCAGTACTTC
many | TRBJ2-7 | TRBD2 | TRBV19 | CASSIAGLAGVTSYEQYF | TGTGCCAGTAGTATAGCAGGACTAGCGGGAGTAACATCCTACGAGCAGTACTTC
. | TRBJ2-3 | . | TRBV28 | CASSQVGGSPGTDTQYF | TGTGCCAGCAGCCAAGTGGGCGGGTCCCCAGGCACAGATACGCAGTATTTT
. | TRBJ2-2 | . | TRBV11-3 | CASSKRAKNTGELFF | TGTGCCAGCAGCAAACGGGCGAAGAACACCGGGGAGCTGTTTTTT
many | TRBJ2-5 | . | TRBV20-1 | CSAGGRGRIWTQYF | TGCAGTGCAGGAGGCCGGGGGCGAATTTGGACCCAGTACTTC
. | TRBJ2-7 | TRBD2 | TRBV18 | CASSPSSGGSYEQYF | TGTGCCAGCTCACCCTCTAGCGGAGGCTCCTACGAGCAGTACTTC
many | TRBJ2-7 | TRBD2 | TRBV12-3/TRBV12-4 | CASSLAGVSEQYF | TGTGCCAGCAGCCTAGCGGGAGTGTCCGAGCAGTACTTC
many | TRBJ2-5 | . | TRBV2 | CASSDGRGQETQYF | TGTGCCAGCAGTGATGGCAGGGGCCAAGAGACCCAGTACTTC